This T cell receptor (beta chain) comes out of a study of T-cell reconstitution after alpha-beta-depleted transplantation in children. Unique molecular identifiers were used in preparing the TCRbeta library. Each CDR3 protein gets one entry after TCRdb re-called the PCR reads with MiXCR. There are about 90,000 distinct CDR3 sequences in the sample; 15% occur only once, and about 18% lies in the top ten. The TCR sequence derives from a male patient aged 2 to 10 who had a stem cell transplant for acute lymphoblastic leukemia, so the T cells may come from the graft donor. Sequencing used PBMCs, mostly from graft donor cells, obtained 180 days after TCRalphabeta/CD19-depleted stem cell transplant.

CDR3 nucleotide sequence: TGCGCCAGCAGCTGGGGGGATGGCTACACCTTC. This sequence encodes CASSWGDGYTF. V gene TRBV5-1 combines with J gene TRBJ1-2, with a tentative D call TRBD1 (5 bases). Germline V CDR1 and CDR2: SGHRS, YFSETQ. Trimming cost V 3 bases and J 6 bases, with 6 bases left between them. The CDR3 runs 11 residues.